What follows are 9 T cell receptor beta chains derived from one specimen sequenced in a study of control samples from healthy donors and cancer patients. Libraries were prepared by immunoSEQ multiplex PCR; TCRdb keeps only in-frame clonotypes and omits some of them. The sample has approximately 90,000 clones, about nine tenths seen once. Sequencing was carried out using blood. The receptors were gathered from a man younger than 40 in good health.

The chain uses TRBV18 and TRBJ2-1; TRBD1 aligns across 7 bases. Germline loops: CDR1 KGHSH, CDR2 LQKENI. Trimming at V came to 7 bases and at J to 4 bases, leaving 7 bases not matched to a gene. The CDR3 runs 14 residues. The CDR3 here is CASFPGTVYNEQFF. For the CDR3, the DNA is TGTGCCAGCTTCCCCGGGACAGTATACAATGAGCAGTTCTTC.

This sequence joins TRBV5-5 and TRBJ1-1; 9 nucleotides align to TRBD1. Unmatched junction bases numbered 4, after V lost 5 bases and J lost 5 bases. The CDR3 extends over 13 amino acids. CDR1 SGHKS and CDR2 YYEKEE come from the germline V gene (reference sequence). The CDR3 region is CASSSDRGTEAFF. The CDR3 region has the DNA TGTGCCAGCAGTTCGGACAGGGGTACTGAAGCTTTCTTT.

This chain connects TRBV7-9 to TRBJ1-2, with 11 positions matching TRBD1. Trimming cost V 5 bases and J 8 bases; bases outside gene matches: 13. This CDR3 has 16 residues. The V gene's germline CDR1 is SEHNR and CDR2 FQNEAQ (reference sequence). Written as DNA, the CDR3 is TGTGCCAGCAGCGAAAACCCGGACAGGGGGCTAGAGGGCTACACCTTC. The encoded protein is CASSENPDRGLEGYTF.

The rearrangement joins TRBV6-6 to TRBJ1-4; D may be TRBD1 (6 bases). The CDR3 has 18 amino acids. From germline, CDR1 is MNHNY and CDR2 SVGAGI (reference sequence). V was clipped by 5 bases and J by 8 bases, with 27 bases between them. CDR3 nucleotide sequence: TGTGCCAGCAGTCCCATAGGGGGGGCGCGGAGAGTTAAGGAAAAACTGTTTTTT. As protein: CASSPIGGARRVKEKLFF.

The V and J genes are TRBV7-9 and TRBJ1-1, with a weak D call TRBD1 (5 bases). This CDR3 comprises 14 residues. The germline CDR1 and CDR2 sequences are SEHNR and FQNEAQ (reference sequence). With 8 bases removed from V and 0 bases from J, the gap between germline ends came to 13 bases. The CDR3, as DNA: TGTGCCAGCGGGGGGACGGTGATGAACACTGAAGCTTTCTTT. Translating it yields CASGGTVMNTEAFF.

CDR3 nucleotides: TGTGCCTGGAGTGTAGAGACGGCCTTTGATGGCTACACCTTC. Protein sequence: CAWSVETAFDGYTF. The J gene is TRBJ1-2, the V gene TRBV30, with unresolved D. The germline V gene has CDR1 GTSNPN and CDR2 SVGIG (reference sequence). CDR3 length equals 14 residues. The V end lost 0 bases, the J end lost 6 bases, and 14 bases lay between the germline ends.

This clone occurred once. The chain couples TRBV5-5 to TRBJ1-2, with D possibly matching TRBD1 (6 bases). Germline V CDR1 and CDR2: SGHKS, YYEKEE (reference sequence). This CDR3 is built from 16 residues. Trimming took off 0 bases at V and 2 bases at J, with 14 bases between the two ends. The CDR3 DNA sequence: TGTGCCAGCAGCTTGGCGGGCGTAACAGGGAACTATGGCTACACCTTC. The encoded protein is CASSLAGVTGNYGYTF.

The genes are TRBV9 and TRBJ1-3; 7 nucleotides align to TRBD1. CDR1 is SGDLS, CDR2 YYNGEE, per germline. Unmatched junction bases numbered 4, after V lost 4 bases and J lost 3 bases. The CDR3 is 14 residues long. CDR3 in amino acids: CASSLGGRGNTIYF. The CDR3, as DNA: TGTGCCAGCAGCTTAGGGGGCCGTGGAAACACCATATATTTT.

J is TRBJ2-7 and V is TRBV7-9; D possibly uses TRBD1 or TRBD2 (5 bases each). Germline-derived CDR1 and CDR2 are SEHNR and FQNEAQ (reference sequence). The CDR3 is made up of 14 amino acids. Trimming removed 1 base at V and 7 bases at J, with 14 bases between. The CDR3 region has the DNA TGTGCCAGCAGCTTAGTGGGACCCCCGGGGGAGCAGTACGTC. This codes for CASSLVGPPGEQYV.